This TCR beta chain was identified in a study of blood T cell repertoires in COVID-19. Across the study: From the United States, Italy and Spain came samples of acute and convalescent COVID-19. T cells, B-cell-depleted T cells, or PBMCs provided the cDNA or gDNA that served as material.

Original data processing: How many nucleated cells were present was estimated from reference gene primer amplification. Clones were sequenced by immunoSEQ multiplex PCR, and TCRdb holds only the in-frame ones, with some missing. The V and J calls and clone size are taken from that table; D and trimming were inferred from the DNA. The data hold more than 250,000 clones, with about nine tenths observed a single time. V trimming: 0 bases; J trimming: 6 bases; junction bases outside the gene matches: 20. The CDR3 has 20 residues. Germline loops: CDR1 GTSNPN, CDR2 SVGIG (reference sequence). The TCR was taken from a man aged 50 to 60 with active or convalescent COVID-19. Sequencing used peripheral blood. The chain couples TRBV30 to TRBJ2-7; 13 nucleotides match TRBD2. CDR3: CAWSVPLGRGLAGRGAEQYF. The CDR3 region has the DNA TGTGCCTGGAGTGTACCGTTGGGCAGGGGACTAGCGGGGAGAGGGGCCGAGCAGTACTTC. Full variable domain (missing parts from reference TRBV30 and TRBJ2-7): SQTIHQWPATLVQPVGSPLSLECTVEGTSNPNLYWYRQAAGRGLQLLFYSVGIGQISSEVPQNLSASRPQDRQFILSSKKLLLSDSGFYLCAWSVPLGRGLAGRGAEQYFGPGTRLTVT.